Detailed here is one TCR beta chain. Its target is not known. Sequencing followed a ViraFEST assay step that expanded antigen-specific CD4+ T cells with viral peptide pools. Once cultured for approximately ten days, the cells underwent separation to obtain CD4+ T cells. This record belongs to a study of vaccination effects on CD4 cells after COVID-19. Method: immunoSEQ multiplex PCR; TCRdb's copy keeps in-frame clones and lacks some. The sample contains 55,000 to 70,000 clones, about four fifths of which appear only once. V was cut by 7 bases and J by 1 base, with 7 bases left in between. Germline CDR1 reads MNHEY; CDR2 reads SVGAGI. The CDR3 has 13 residues.

The chain couples TRBV6-5 to TRBJ2-2; D unresolved. The TCR sequence derives from a human donor who received a COVID-19 vaccine. The material sequenced was CD4+ T cells from PBMCs cultured with HCoV-229E spike peptides, taken before COVID-19 vaccination. The CDR3 DNA follows: TGTGCCAGCACATACTTGAACACCGGGGAGCTGTTTTTT. It is translated as CASTYLNTGELFF.